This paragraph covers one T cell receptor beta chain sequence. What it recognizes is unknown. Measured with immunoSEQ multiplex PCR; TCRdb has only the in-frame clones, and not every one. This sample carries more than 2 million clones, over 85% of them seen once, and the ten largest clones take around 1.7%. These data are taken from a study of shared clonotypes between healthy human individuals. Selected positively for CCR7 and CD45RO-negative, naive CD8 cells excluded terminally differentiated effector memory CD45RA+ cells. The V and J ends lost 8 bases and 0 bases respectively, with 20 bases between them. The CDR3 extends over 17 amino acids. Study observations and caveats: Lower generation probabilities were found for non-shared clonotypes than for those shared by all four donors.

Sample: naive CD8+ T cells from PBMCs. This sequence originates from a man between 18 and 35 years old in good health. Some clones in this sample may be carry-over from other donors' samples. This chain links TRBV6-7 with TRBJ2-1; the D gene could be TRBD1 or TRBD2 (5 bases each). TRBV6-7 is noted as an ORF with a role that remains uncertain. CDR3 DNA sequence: TGTGCCAGCGTTGGGACCGCCAACAGGTACTCCTACAATGAGCAGTTCTTC. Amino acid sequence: CASVGTANRYSYNEQFF.